This is a list of T cell receptor beta chains from one sample in a study of T cell responses to AZD1222 COVID-19 vaccine. Assay used: immunoSEQ multiplex PCR; TCRdb lists only in-frame clones, some missing. The data contain approximately 140,000 clones, roughly nine tenths of them seen just once; the ten biggest clones take up about 3.8%. The sequencing used peripheral blood, collected 28 days after the second AZD1222 dose. The receptors here all came from an adult who received the AZD1222 COVID-19 vaccine. The CDR3 runs from the conserved cysteine through the conserved F or W. The D gene is left open where the match is weak. A row's size may be missing; if present it is once, few, many or a size class.

>TRBV7-9|TRBJ2-2|TRBD2|.
CASSLVAGVTGELFF
TGTGCCAGCAGCTTAGTTGCGGGAGTAACCGGGGAGCTGTTTTTT
>TRBV4-1|TRBJ1-2|.|.
CASSQDQGFGYTF
TGCGCCAGCAGCCAAGATCAAGGGTTTGGCTACACCTTC
>TRBV19|TRBJ2-7|.|.
CASSTRDALYEQYF
TGTGCCAGTAGTACTCGGGACGCCCTATACGAGCAGTACTTC
>TRBV6-5|TRBJ2-7|.|.
CASKGQNYYEQYF
TGTGCCAGCAAAGGACAGAACTACTACGAGCAGTACTTC
>TRBV18|TRBJ2-5|.|.
CASSPRGEQETQYF
TGTGCCAGCTCACCTCGAGGGGAACAAGAGACCCAGTACTTC
>TRBV6-5|TRBJ1-2|TRBD1|.
CASSYRDRGESGYTF
TGTGCCAGCAGTTACCGGGACAGGGGAGAGTCGGGCTACACCTTC
>TRBV6-5|TRBJ2-7|.|once
CASIKGSYEQYF
TGTGCCAGCATTAAAGGGTCCTACGAGCAGTACTTC
>TRBV7-9|TRBJ2-1|.|.
CASSLVGASSYNEQFF
TGTGCCAGCAGCTTAGTAGGGGCCAGCTCCTACAATGAGCAGTTCTTC
>TRBV5-1|TRBJ1-1|.|.
CASSLGRDGEAFF
TGCGCCAGCAGCTTGGGACGGGACGGTGAAGCTTTCTTT
>TRBV7-9|TRBJ1-5|.|.
CASSLDWRDSIGQPQHF
TGTGCCAGCAGCTTAGATTGGCGGGATTCGATCGGTCAGCCCCAGCATTTT
>TRBV16|TRBJ2-7|.|.
CASSQSPSYEQYF
TGTGCCAGCAGCCAATCCCCCTCCTACGAGCAGTACTTC
>TRBV19|TRBJ2-1|TRBD2|medium-sized
CASTWTSGDYNEQFF
TGTGCCAGTACCTGGACTAGCGGAGACTACAATGAGCAGTTCTTC
>TRBV30|TRBJ1-4|TRBD1|.
CAWSVAVAGGEKLFF
TGTGCCTGGAGTGTAGCCGTGGCAGGGGGGGAAAAACTGTTTTTT